Sequencing of this TCR beta chain was carried out in a study of OX40 agonist ivuxolimab in advanced cancers. Across the whole study: Hepatocellular carcinoma, melanoma, renal cell or head and neck cancer was diagnosed in the dose-escalation patients. Overall study findings and caveats: Clonal expansion by week 6 occurred in CD4+ and CD8+ blood T cells (at 0.1 to 3.0 mg/kg).

Regarding this clone: Its matching antigen is unknown.

Only in-frame clones appear in the TCRdb table, and some are missing; sequencing was by immunoSEQ multiplex PCR. The sample includes almost 35,000 clones, less than 80% of them seen just once. The V end was cut by 3 bases, the J end by 1 base, with 12 bases between. CDR1 and CDR2 (germline): MNHNS, SASEGT. This CDR3 has 16 amino acids. V and J are TRBV6-1 and TRBJ2-2; D not resolved. The sample in question was CD4+ or CD8+ T cells sorted from blood, obtained in a trial of the OX40 agonist ivuxolimab. This receptor was taken from an adult with an advanced solid tumor such as melanoma, head and neck, liver or kidney cancer. CDR3 DNA: TGTGCCAGCAGTGATCAGCGAGGATGGAACACCGGGGAGCTGTTTTTT. Protein product: CASSDQRGWNTGELFF.